Sequencing of this T cell receptor beta chain was carried out in a study of vaccination and CD4 T cells after COVID-19. The CDR3 length is 13 residues. The J segment lost 3 bases and the V segment lost 7 bases, leaving 4 bases of the junction unmatched. The germline V gene has CDR1 LNHDA and CDR2 SQIVND (reference sequence). As to time point: late sampling 161 to 241 days after vaccination in three convalescent patients. Treatment specified: roughly 10-day PBMC culture with coronavirus spike peptide pools or control peptides (ViraFEST assay). The dates of positive PCR tests extended from March through December 2020 and came before the US Alpha, Beta and Delta variants. About 1.8 million PBMCs per well were cultured with roughly 10 IU/ml IL-2 and about 10 ug/ml peptide pools. Negative selection enriched CD4+ T cells from cultures at 10 days. Details on this clonotype: The antigen is not known.

The assay that was used to sequence DNA from cultured CD4+ T cells was the Oncomine TCR Beta short-read assay. TCRdb itself ran the PCR reads through MiXCR, one entry per CDR3 protein. The sample has approximately 27,000 distinct CDR3 sequences, roughly 38% seen once. Sample: CD4+ T cells from blood, cultured in vitro, taken about 7 months after SARS-CoV-2 vaccination. The receptor's source is a human donor who had recovered from COVID-19. The chain carries TRBV19 and TRBJ2-7; 9 bases are shared with TRBD2. CDR3 coding DNA: TGTGCCAGTACCGGGACTAGCAGCTACGAGCAGTACTTC. Translation: CASTGTSSYEQYF. The full variable domain, rest sourced from reference TRBV19 and TRBJ2-7, is DGGITQSPKYLFRKEGQNVTLSCEQNLNHDAMYWYRQDPGQGLRLIYYSQIVNDFQKGDIAEGYSVSREKKESFPLTVTSAQKNPTAFYLCASTGTSSYEQYFGPGTRLTVT.